This T cell receptor (beta chain) was sequenced during a study of blood T cell repertoires in COVID-19. Whole-study context: PBMCs, B-cell-depleted T cells, or T cells were the source of the cDNA or gDNA that made up the material.

Original processing notes: Researchers report that nucleated cell counts were estimated from reference gene primer amplification. Assay: immunoSEQ multiplex PCR; the TCRdb copy retains only in-frame clones and omits some. For V, J and clone size, that table is used; D and trimming come from the DNA. Found here are approximately 260,000 clones, roughly 82% of them singletons; the top ten hold more than 4.5%. The V gene lost 0 bases and the J gene lost 9 bases, with 12 bases spanning the gap. CDR3 length equals 13 residues. Germline lookup yields CDR1 SGHRS and CDR2 YFSETQ. V and J are TRBV5-1 and TRBJ1-2, with no clear D. The sequenced sample was peripheral blood. This sequence originates from a woman older than 75 with active or convalescent COVID-19. The CDR3 region has the DNA TGCGCCAGCAGCTTGGGGCTAGGAGAGAGCTACACCTTC. The encoded protein is CASSLGLGESYTF.